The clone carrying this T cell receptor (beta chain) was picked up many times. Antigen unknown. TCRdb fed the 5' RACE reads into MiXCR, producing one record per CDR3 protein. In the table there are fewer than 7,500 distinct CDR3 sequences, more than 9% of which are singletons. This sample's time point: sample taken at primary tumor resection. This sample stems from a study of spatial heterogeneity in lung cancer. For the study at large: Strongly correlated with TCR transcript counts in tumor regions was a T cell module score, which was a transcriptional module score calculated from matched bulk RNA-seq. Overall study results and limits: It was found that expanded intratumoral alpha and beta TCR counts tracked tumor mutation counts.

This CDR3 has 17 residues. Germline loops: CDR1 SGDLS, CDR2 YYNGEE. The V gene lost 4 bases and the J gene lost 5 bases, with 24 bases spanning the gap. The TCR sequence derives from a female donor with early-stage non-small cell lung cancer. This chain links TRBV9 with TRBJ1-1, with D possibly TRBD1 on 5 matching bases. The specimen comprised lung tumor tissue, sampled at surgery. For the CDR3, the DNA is TGTGCCAGCAGCCCCCAGGGAGGGCCCCCCTTGAGAACTGAAGCTTTCTTT. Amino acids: CASSPQGGPPLRTEAFF.